The 5 T cell receptor beta chains below come from one sample, sequenced in a study of T cells expressing NK-cell markers. TCRdb derives one entry per CDR3 protein from the 5' RACE reads, leaving out DNA. Recorded for this sample: 250,000 to 300,000 distinct CDR3 sequences. The source material was blood T cells: a sorted CD56 or NKG2C T cell subset, CD4+ or CD8+ T cells, or bulk PBMC T cells (not recorded which). These receptors all stem from a woman aged 18 to 75 in good health.

The genes are TRBV7-2 and TRBJ2-5. The V gene's germline CDR1 is SGHTA and CDR2 FQGNSA. The length of the CDR3 is 14 residues. CDR3 amino acids: CASRRHAYQETQYF.

This chain uses TRBV7-2 with TRBJ2-1. Germline lookup yields CDR1 SGHTA and CDR2 FQGNSA. The length of the CDR3 is 15 residues. The CDR3 region is CASSLRAPSYNEQFF.

This rearrangement joins TRBV3-1 to TRBJ2-5; TCRdb gives TRBD1 as the D gene, but with no DNA this cannot be confirmed. Germline V gene sequence: CDR1 LGHDT, CDR2 YNNKEL (reference sequence). This CDR3 comprises 17 residues. The chain's CDR3 is CASSQAFRTGRRETQYF.

The chain employs TRBV3-1 and TRBJ2-2; TCRdb's assignment of TRBD2 cannot be checked, as there is no DNA. CDR3 length: 15 amino acids. Germline CDR1 reads LGHDT; CDR2 reads YNNKEL (reference sequence). The CDR3 here is CASGPGLPKTGELFF.

V gene TRBV12-3 or TRBV12-4 combines with J gene TRBJ1-1; without DNA, the TCRdb call of TRBD1 cannot be checked. This CDR3 has 12 residues. The CDR3 reads CASTATGREAFF.